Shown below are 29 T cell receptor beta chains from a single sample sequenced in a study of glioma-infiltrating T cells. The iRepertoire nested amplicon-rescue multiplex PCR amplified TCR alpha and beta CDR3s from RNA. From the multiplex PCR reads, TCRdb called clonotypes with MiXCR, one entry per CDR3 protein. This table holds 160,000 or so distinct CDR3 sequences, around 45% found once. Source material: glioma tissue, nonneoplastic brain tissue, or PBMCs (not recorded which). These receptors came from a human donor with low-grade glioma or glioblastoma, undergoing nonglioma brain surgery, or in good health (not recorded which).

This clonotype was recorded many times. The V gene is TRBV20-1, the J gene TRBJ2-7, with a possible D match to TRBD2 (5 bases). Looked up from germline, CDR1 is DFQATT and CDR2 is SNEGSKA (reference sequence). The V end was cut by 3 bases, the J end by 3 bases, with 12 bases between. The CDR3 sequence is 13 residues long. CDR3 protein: CSASEGSDYEQYF. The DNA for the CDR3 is TGCAGTGCTAGCGAGGGTAGCGACTACGAGCAGTACTTC.

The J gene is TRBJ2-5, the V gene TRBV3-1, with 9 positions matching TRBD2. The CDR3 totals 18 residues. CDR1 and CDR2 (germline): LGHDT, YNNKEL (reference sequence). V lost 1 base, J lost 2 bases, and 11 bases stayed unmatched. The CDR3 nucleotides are TGTGCCAGCAGCCAAGCCAAGTCCGGACTAGCGACACAAGAGACCCAGTACTTC. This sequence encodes CASSQAKSGLATQETQYF.

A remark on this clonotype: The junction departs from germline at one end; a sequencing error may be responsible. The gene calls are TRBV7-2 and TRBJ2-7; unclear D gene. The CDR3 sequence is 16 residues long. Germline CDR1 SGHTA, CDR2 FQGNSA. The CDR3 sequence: CASSQEGVPPNYEQYF. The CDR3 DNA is TGCGCCAGCAGCCAAGAAGGAGTACCCCCTAACTACGAGCAGTACTTC.

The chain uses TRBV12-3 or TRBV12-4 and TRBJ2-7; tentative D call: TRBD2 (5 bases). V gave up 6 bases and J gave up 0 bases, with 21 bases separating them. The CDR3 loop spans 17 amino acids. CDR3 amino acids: CASSSTMSGPLSYEQYF. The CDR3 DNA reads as TGTGCCAGCAGCTCCACAATGAGCGGTCCCCTCTCCTACGAGCAGTACTTC.

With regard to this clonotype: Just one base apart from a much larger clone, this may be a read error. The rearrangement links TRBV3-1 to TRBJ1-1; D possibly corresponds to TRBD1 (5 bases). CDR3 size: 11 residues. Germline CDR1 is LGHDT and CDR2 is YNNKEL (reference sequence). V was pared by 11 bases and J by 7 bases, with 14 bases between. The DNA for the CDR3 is TGTGCCTCCCGGGGGAGAGGTGAAGCTTTCTTT. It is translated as CASRGRGEAFF.

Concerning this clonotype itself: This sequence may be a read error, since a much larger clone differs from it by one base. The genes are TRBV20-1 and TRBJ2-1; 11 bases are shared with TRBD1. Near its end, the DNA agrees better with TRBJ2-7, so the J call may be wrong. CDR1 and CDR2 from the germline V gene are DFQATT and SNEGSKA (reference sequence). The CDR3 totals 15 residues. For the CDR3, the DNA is TGCAGTGCTAGAGATCCGGACAGGGGGCTTGGTGAGCAGTACTTC. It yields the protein CSARDPDRGLGEQYF.

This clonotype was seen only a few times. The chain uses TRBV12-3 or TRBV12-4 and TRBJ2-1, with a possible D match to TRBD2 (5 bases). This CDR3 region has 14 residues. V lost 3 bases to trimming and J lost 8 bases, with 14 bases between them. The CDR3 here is CASSFEGPGYEQFF. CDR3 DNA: TGTGCCAGCAGTTTTGAGGGCCCAGGATATGAGCAGTTCTTC.

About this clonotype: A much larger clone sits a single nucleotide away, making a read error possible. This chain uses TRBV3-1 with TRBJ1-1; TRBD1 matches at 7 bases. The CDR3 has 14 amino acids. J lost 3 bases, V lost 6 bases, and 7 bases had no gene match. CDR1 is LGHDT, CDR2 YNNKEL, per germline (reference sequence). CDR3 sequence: CASSFTGVDTEAFF. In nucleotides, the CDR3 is TGTGCCAGCAGTTTTACAGGGGTTGACACTGAAGCTTTCTTT.

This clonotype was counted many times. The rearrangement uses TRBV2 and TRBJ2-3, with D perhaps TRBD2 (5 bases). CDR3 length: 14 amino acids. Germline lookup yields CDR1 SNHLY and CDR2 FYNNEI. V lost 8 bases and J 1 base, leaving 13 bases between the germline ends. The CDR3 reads CASSREKGTDTQYF. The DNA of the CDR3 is TGTGCCAGCTCAAGGGAGAAGGGCACAGATACGCAGTATTTT.

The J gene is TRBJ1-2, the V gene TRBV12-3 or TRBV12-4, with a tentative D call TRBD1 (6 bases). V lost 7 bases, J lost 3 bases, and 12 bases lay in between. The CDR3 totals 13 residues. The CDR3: CASMEQGDYGYTF. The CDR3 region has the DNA TGTGCCAGCATGGAACAGGGTGACTATGGCTACACCTTC.

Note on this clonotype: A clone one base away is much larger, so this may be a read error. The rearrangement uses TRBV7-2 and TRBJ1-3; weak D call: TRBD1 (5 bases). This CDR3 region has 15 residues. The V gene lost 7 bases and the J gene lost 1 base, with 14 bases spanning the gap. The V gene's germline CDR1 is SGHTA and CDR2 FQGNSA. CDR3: CASKLQARSGNTIYF. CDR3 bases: TGTGCCAGCAAATTACAGGCAAGATCTGGAAACACCATATATTTT. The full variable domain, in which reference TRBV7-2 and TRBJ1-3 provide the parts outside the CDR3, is GAGVSQSPSNKVTEKGKDVELRCDPISGHTALYWYRQSLGQGLEFLIYFQGNSAPDKSGLPSDRFSAERTGGSVSTLTIQRTQQEDSAVYLCASKLQARSGNTIYFGEGSWLTVV.

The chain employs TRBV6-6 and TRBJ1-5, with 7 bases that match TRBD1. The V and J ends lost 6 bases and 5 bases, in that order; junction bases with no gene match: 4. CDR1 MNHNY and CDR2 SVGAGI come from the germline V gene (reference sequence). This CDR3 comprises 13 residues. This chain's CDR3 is CASRVGQDQPQHF. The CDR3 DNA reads TGTGCCAGCAGAGTTGGACAGGATCAGCCCCAGCATTTT.

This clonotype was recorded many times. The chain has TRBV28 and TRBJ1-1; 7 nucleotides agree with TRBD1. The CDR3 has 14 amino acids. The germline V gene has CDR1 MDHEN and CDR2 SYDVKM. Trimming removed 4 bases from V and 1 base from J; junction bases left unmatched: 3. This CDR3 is CASSWGTENTEAFF. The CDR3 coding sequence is TGTGCCAGCAGTTGGGGGACAGAGAACACTGAAGCTTTCTTT.

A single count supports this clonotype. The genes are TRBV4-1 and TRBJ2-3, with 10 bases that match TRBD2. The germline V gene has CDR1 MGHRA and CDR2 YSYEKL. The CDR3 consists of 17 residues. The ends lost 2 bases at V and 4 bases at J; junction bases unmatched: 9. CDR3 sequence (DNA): TGCGCCAGCAGCCAAAGTTCGGAGCGGGAGGGGCCAGATACGCAGTATTTT. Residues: CASSQSSEREGPDTQYF.

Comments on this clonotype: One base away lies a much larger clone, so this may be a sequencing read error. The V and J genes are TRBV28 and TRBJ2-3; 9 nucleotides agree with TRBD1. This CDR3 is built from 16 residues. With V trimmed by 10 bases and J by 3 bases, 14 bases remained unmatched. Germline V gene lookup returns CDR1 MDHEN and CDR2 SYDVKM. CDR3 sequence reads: CATDGHTGTGTDTQYF. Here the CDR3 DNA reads TGTGCCACCGACGGACACACCGGGACAGGGACAGATACGCAGTATTTT.

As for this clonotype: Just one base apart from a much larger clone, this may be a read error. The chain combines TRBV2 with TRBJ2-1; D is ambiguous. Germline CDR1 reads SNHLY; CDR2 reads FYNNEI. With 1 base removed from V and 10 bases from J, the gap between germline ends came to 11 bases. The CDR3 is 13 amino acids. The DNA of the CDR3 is TGTGCCAGCAGTGAAGGAAGGGTCTACGAGCAGTTCTTC. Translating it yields CASSEGRVYEQFF.

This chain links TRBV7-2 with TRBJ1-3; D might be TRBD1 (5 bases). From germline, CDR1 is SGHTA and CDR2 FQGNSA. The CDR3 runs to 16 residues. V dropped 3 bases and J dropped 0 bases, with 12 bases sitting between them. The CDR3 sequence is CASSLVGASSGNTIYF. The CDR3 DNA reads TGTGCCAGCAGCTTGGTCGGGGCCTCCTCTGGAAACACCATATATTTT.

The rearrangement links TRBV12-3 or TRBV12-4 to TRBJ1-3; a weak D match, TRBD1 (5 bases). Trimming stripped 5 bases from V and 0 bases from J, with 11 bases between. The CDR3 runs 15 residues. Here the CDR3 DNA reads TGTGCCAGCAGTCCAGGGACGTACTCTGGAAACACCATATATTTT. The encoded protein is CASSPGTYSGNTIYF.

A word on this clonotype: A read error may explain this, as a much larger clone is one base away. CDR3 in DNA: TGTGCCACCAGTGATTTGGGGCAGTCCGGGTGCACCCAGTACTTC. The encoded protein is CATSDLGQSGCTQYF. This chain connects TRBV24-1 to TRBJ2-5; D gene unclear. The germline V gene has CDR1 KGHDR and CDR2 SFDVKD. V was clipped by 0 bases and J by 8 bases, with 15 bases between them. This CDR3 contains 15 residues.

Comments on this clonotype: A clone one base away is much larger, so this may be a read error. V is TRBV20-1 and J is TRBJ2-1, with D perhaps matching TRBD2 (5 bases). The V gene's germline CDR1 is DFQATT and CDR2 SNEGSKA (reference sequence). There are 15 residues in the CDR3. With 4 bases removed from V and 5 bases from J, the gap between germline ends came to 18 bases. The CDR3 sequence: CSAKSTTNDDNEQFF. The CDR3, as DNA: TGCAGTGCTAAGTCCACGACTAACGACGACAATGAGCAGTTCTTC.

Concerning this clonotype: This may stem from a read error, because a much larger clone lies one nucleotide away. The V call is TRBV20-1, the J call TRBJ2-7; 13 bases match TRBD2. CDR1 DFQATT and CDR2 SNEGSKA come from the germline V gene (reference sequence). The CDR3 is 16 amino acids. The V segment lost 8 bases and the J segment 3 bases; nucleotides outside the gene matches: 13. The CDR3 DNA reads TGCAGTCATTTAACTAGCGGGAGGGCCCGAGTCTACGAGCAGTACTTC. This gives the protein CSHLTSGRARVYEQYF.

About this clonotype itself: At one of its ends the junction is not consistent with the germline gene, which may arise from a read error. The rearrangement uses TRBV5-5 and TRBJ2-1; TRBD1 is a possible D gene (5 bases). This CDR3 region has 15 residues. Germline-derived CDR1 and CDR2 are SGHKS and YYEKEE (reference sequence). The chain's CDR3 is CASSFGAASYNEQFF. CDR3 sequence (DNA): TGCGCCAGCAGCTTTGGGGCTGCTTCCTACAATGAGCAGTTCTTC.

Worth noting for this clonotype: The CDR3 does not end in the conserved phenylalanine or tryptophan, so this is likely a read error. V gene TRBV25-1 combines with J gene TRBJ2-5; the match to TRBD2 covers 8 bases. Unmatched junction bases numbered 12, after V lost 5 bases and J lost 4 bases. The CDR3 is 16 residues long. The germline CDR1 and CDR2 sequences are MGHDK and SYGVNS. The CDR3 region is CASSHSRLAGLETQYL. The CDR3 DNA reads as TGTGCCAGCAGTCATTCCCGGCTAGCGGGTTTAGAGACCCAGTACCTC.

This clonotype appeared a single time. The chain's CDR3 is CAGILDHGSYNEQFF. The CDR3, as DNA: TGTGCCGGCATCTTAGATCACGGGTCCTACAATGAGCAGTTCTTC. The chain recombines TRBV11-2 with TRBJ2-1; D not resolved. Germline CDR1 and CDR2: SGHAT and FQNNGV. The CDR3 has 15 residues. Trimming stripped 11 bases from V and 1 base from J, with 18 bases between.

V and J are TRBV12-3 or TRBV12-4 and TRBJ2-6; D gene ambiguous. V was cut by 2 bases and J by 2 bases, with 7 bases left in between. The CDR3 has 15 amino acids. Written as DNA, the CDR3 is TGTGCCAGCAGTTTAACGATAGCTGGGGCCAACGTCCTGACTTTC. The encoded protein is CASSLTIAGANVLTF.

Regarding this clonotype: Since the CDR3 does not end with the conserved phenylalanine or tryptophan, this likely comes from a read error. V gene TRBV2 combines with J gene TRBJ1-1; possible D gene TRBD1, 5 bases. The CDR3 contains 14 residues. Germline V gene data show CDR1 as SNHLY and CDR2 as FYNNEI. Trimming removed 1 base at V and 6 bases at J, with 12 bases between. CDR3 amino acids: CASSEGRGRAEAFL. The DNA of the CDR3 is TGTGCCAGCAGTGAAGGGAGGGGTCGCGCTGAAGCTTTCCTT.

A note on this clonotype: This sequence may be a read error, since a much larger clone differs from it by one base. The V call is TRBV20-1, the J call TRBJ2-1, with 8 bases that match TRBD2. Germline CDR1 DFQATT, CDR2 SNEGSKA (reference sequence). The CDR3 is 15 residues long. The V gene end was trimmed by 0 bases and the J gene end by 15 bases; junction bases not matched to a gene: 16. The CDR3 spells CSARDRTGGLDYLFF. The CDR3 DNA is TGCAGTGCTAGAGATCGGACGGGAGGGCTGGATTACCTGTTCTTC.

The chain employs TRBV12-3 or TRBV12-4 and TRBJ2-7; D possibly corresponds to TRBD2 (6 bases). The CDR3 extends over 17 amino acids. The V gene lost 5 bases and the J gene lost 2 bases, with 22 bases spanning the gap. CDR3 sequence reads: CASSAGTDYSGAYEQYF. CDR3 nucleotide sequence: TGTGCCAGCAGTGCCGGGACTGATTACTCTGGGGCCTACGAGCAGTACTTC.

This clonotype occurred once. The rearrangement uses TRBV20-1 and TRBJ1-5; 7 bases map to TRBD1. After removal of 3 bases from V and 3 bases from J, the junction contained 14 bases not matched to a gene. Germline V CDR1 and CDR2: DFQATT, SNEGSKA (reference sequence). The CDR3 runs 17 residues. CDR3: CSASPYLTGLFNQPQHF. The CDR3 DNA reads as TGCAGTGCTAGTCCTTACCTGACAGGGTTATTCAATCAGCCCCAGCATTTT.